The 21 T cell receptor beta chains below were found in one sample sequenced in a study of identical twins. TCRdb redid the calling of the 5' RACE reads with MiXCR, one entry per CDR3 protein. The table records 350,000 to 400,000 distinct CDR3 sequences, about 9% of them present only once. The sample consisted of naive T cells sorted from blood. These receptors were collected from a woman between 45 and 65 years old in good health.

This sequence joins TRBV4-1 and TRBJ2-1, with 7 nucleotides matching TRBD2. The CDR3 extends over 15 amino acids. The germline CDR1 and CDR2 sequences are MGHRA and YSYEKL. V trimming: 3 bases; J trimming: 4 bases; junction bases outside the gene matches: 6. The CDR3 coding sequence is TGCGCCAGCAGCCACCAGGCGGGGGTATACAATGAGCAGTTCTTC. Translated: CASSHQAGVYNEQFF.

This clonotype was recorded many times. This chain links TRBV28 with TRBJ2-1, with 15 bases matching TRBD2. Germline CDR1 reads MDHEN; CDR2 reads SYDVKM. This CDR3 contains 18 residues. Losses at the gene ends were 3 bases for V and 8 bases for J; bases not matched to a gene: 11. CDR3 DNA: TGTGCCAGCAGTTTGTTAAGAGGGACTAGCGGGAGGTATTATGAGCAGTTCTTC. Encoded protein: CASSLLRGTSGRYYEQFF.

The table lists this clonotype with many counts. J is TRBJ1-2 and V is TRBV4-1; 8 bases agree with TRBD1. Germline CDR1 is MGHRA and CDR2 is YSYEKL. V dropped 4 bases and J dropped 9; count of bases not matched to a gene: 1. The CDR3 runs 11 residues. CDR3 in DNA: TGCGCCAGCAGCCGGGACAGGAGCTACACCTTC. Its protein product is CASSRDRSYTF.

This chain joins TRBV3-1 and TRBJ2-1; TRBD2 aligns across 15 bases. The CDR3 is made up of 16 amino acids. With V trimmed by 4 bases and J by 8 bases, 6 bases remained unmatched. Germline V lookup: CDR1 LGHDT, CDR2 YNNKEL (reference sequence). The CDR3 DNA reads as TGTGCCAGCAGCCCCTGGACTAGCGGGAGGGATGATGAGCAGTTCTTC. Residues: CASSPWTSGRDDEQFF.

The rearrangement links TRBV29-1 to TRBJ2-7, with 7 bases that match TRBD1. Germline V CDR1 and CDR2: SQVTM, ANQGSEA. J was trimmed by 2 bases and V by 6 bases; bases with no gene match: 7. The CDR3 has 13 amino acids. The CDR3 DNA reads as TGCAGCGTATTCGGGACAGACGCCTACGAGCAGTACTTC. Encoded protein: CSVFGTDAYEQYF.

The gene calls are TRBV3-1 and TRBJ1-2; a possible D gene is TRBD1 (5 bases). Trimming shortened V by 4 bases and J by 1 base, and 19 bases separated the two germline ends. The germline V gene encodes CDR1 LGHDT and CDR2 YNNKEL (reference sequence). The CDR3 contains 17 residues. The chain's CDR3 is CASSLSGADSNNYGYTF. CDR3 bases: TGTGCCAGCAGCCTATCCGGGGCGGATTCCAATAACTATGGCTACACCTTC.

This clonotype was counted many times. The gene calls are TRBV5-1 and TRBJ2-7; 10 nucleotides line up with TRBD2. The V and J ends lost 5 bases and 5 bases, in that order; junction bases with no gene match: 4. The CDR3 contains 13 residues. Per the germline V gene, CDR1 is SGHRS and CDR2 is YFSETQ. This chain's CDR3 is CASRGLAIDEQYF. CDR3 DNA sequence: TGCGCCAGCAGGGGACTAGCGATAGACGAGCAGTACTTC.

The chain joins TRBV2 to TRBJ2-1, with 12 bases identical to TRBD2. Per germline, CDR1 SNHLY and CDR2 FYNNEI. The CDR3 is 17 amino acids. V was pared by 8 bases and J by 1 base, with 9 bases of the junction left unmatched. This chain's CDR3 is CASEWASGRGSYNEQFF. CDR3 DNA: TGTGCCAGCGAATGGGCTAGCGGGAGGGGGTCCTACAATGAGCAGTTCTTC.

This clonotype turned up a few times. The junction does not match germline at one end; this may be a read error. The gene calls are TRBV15 and TRBJ2-1; 9 nucleotides align to TRBD2. The CDR3 runs 16 residues. Germline V lookup: CDR1 LNHNV, CDR2 YYDKDF (reference sequence). CDR3 nucleotides: TGTGCCACCAGGAGAGAGGGACTAGCTATATACAATGAGCAGTTCTTC. Amino acids: CATRREGLAIYNEQFF.

This clonotype was observed many times. The chain is built from TRBV24-1 and TRBJ2-1; D might be TRBD1 (5 bases). This CDR3 has 13 amino acids. Germline V gene sequence: CDR1 KGHDR, CDR2 SFDVKD. Trimming stripped 6 bases from V and 4 bases from J, with 9 bases between. CDR3 sequence reads: CATSQDTYNEQFF. CDR3 coding DNA: TGTGCCACCAGTCAGGACACTTACAATGAGCAGTTCTTC.

There are many counts of this clonotype. This chain uses TRBV20-1 with TRBJ1-1; D gene ambiguous. This CDR3 contains 14 residues. Germline CDR1 and CDR2: DFQATT and SNEGSKA (reference sequence). Trimming took off 0 bases at V and 1 base at J, with 9 bases between the two ends. CDR3 in amino acids: CSAREGTWNTEAFF. CDR3 coding DNA: TGCAGTGCTAGAGAGGGCACTTGGAACACTGAAGCTTTCTTT.

This clonotype was counted ten times or more. The genes are TRBV29-1 and TRBJ2-1; no firm D call. Germline V CDR1 and CDR2: SQVTM, ANQGSEA. The V and J ends lost 2 bases and 6 bases respectively, with 5 bases between them. The length of the CDR3 is 11 residues. The CDR3 coding sequence is TGCAGCGTTGAACCCGGCAATGAGCAGTTCTTC. Amino acids: CSVEPGNEQFF.

The rearrangement links TRBV4-1 to TRBJ2-1, with TRBD2 as a possible D gene (6 bases). This CDR3 comprises 18 residues. Germline V gene lookup returns CDR1 MGHRA and CDR2 YSYEKL. The V end lost 4 bases, the J end lost 0 bases, and 19 bases lay between the germline ends. The chain's CDR3 is CASSLLGLAESSYNEQFF. CDR3 bases: TGCGCCAGCAGCCTCCTCGGGTTAGCGGAGAGCTCCTACAATGAGCAGTTCTTC.

The chain has TRBV20-1 and TRBJ1-1, with TRBD1 identical over 7 bases. There are 12 residues in the CDR3. Germline values: CDR1 DFQATT, CDR2 SNEGSKA (reference sequence). Unmatched junction bases numbered 1, after V lost 6 bases and J lost 0 bases. CDR3 bases: TGCAGTGCGGGGACAGTGAACACTGAAGCTTTCTTT. It translates to CSAGTVNTEAFF.

This clonotype has a count of ten or more. One end of the junction fails to match germline, which may point to a read error. The CDR3 protein is CASSLVAGGDTQYF. The CDR3, as DNA: TGTGCCAGCAGTTTAGTGGCAGGGGGAGATACGCAGTATTTT. The chain couples TRBV5-1 to TRBJ2-3; 7 bases map to TRBD1. The germline CDR1 and CDR2 sequences are SGHRS and YFSETQ. CDR3 size: 14 residues.

V and J are TRBV7-9 and TRBJ2-7; D is unresolved. Germline V gene lookup returns CDR1 SEHNR and CDR2 FQNEAQ (reference sequence). V lost 5 bases and J lost 6, with 14 bases in between. The CDR3 is made up of 13 amino acids. The CDR3 DNA reads as TGTGCCAGCAGCCCCTTCTCAAAAGGCGAGCAGTACTTC. Encoded protein: CASSPFSKGEQYF.

This clonotype was found a few times. Here the CDR3 DNA reads TGTGCCAGCAGCTCCCCTTTCTACAATGAGCAGTTCTTC. Residues: CASSSPFYNEQFF. This chain uses TRBV5-6 with TRBJ2-1; no clear D. Germline V lookup: CDR1 SGHDT, CDR2 YYEEEE. The CDR3 length is 13 residues. The V and J ends lost 3 bases and 3 bases respectively, with 7 bases between them.

This clonotype was found many times. The V gene is TRBV10-3, the J gene TRBJ2-1; TRBD2 might be the D (5 bases). The CDR3 consists of 15 residues. V was clipped by 3 bases and J by 11 bases, with 20 bases between them. CDR1 ENHRY and CDR2 SYGVKD come from the germline V gene. The CDR3 sequence: CAISDPSPQVGKQFF. The CDR3 nucleotides read TGTGCCATCAGTGACCCCTCGCCCCAGGTCGGGAAGCAGTTCTTC.

This clonotype was picked up many times. The rearrangement uses TRBV12-3 or TRBV12-4 and TRBJ2-3; TRBD2 might be the D (7 bases). The CDR3 has 15 residues. The ends were cut back, 3 bases at V and 3 bases at J, with 13 bases in the middle. CDR3 loop: CASSLAEGGTDTQYF. The CDR3 DNA follows: TGTGCCAGCAGTTTGGCGGAGGGGGGGACAGATACGCAGTATTTT.

This clonotype has a count of ten or more. The rearrangement uses TRBV20-1 and TRBJ2-3; a possible D gene is TRBD2 (7 bases). The V end lost 7 bases, the J end lost 4 bases, and 12 bases lay between the germline ends. Germline V gene data show CDR1 as DFQATT and CDR2 as SNEGSKA (reference sequence). The CDR3 has 12 residues. CDR3 loop: CSGLGGPDTQYF. DNA for the CDR3: TGCAGTGGGTTGGGGGGGCCAGATACGCAGTATTTT.

The chain uses TRBV6-6 and TRBJ2-5; TRBD2 agrees at 8 bases. CDR3 length: 16 amino acids. In germline, CDR1 is MNHNY, CDR2 SVGAGI (reference sequence). V dropped 5 bases and J dropped 4; count of bases not matched to a gene: 12. CDR3 in DNA: TGTGCCAGCAGTGACGCAGCGAACGGGGGGGGAGAGACCCAGTACTTC. Translation gives CASSDAANGGGETQYF.